This T cell receptor beta chain was sequenced during a study of blood T cell repertoires in COVID-19. Background on the study: Some COVID-19 samples were acute and others convalescent; all came from the United States, Italy and Spain. PBMCs, B-cell-depleted T cells, or T cells were the source of the cDNA or gDNA that made up the material.

This CDR3 has 16 residues. V was pared by 2 bases and J by 9 bases, with 18 bases between. Germline CDR1 reads SGHRS; CDR2 reads YFSETQ. Per the study methods: It was from reference gene primer amplification that nucleated cell counts were estimated. Generated by immunoSEQ multiplex PCR, the TCRdb table keeps only in-frame clones and is missing some. That table furnishes V, J and clone size, whereas the DNA furnished D and trimming. The sample shows about 240,000 clones, approximately 83% of them seen only once. Grouping used clinical history reported by participants in a survey and questionnaire. The chain has TRBV5-1 and TRBJ1-6, with D possibly matching TRBD1 (5 bases). Material for sequencing was PBMCs or T cells enriched from blood (not recorded which). The clonotype comes from a woman in her thirties or forties with acute COVID-19. CDR3 DNA: TGCGCCAGCAGCTTTAGTATGACAGTTTCAGGTTCACCCCTCCACTTT. Its translation is CASSFSMTVSGSPLHF.